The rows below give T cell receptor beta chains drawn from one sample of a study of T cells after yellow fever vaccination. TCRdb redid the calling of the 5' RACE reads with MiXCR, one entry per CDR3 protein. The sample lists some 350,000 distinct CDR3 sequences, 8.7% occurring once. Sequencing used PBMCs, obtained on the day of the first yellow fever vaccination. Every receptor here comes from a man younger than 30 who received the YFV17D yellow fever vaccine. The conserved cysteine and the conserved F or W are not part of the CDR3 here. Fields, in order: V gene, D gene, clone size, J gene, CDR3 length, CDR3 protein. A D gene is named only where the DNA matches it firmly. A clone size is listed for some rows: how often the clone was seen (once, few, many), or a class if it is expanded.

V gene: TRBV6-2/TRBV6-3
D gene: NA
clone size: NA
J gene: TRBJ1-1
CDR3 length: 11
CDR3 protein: ASSYWPTETDF

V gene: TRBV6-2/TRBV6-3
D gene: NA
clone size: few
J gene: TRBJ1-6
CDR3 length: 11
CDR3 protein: ASSYVENSPLH

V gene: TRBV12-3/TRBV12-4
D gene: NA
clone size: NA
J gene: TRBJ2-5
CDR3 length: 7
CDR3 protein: GYEETQY

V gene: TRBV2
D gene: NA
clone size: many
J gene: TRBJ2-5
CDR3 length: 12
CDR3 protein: ASMDSSPRETQY

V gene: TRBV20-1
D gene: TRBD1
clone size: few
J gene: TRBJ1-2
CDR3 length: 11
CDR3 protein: SALTGGVYGYT

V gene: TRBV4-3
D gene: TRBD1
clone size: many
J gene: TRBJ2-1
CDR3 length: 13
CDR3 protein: ASSPGTANYNEQF

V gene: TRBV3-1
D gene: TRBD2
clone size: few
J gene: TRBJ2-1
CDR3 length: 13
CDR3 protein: ASGSPSGGVHEQF

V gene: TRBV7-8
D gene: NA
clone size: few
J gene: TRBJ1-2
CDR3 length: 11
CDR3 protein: ASSFDSAYGYT

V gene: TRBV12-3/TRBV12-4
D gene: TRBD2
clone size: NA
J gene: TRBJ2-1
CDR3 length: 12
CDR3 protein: ASSWRGGENEQF

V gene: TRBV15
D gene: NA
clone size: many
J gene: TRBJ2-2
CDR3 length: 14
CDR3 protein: ATSRVGGPNTGELF

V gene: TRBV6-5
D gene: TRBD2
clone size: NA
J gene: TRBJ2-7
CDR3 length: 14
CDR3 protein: ASSYSSGGADYEQY

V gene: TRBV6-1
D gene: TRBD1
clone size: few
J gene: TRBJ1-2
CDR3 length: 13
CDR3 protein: ASRPGQGANYGYT

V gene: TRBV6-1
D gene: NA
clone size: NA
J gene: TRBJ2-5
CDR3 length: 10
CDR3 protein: ASRQGGETQY

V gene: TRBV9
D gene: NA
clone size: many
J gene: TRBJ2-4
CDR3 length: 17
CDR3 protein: ASSVQKGQVPLAKNIQY

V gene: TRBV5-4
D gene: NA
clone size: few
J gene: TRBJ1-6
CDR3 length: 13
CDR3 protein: ASSLGAGVGSPLH

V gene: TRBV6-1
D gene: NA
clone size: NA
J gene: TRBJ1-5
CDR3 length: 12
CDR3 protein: ASSEAPDYQPQH

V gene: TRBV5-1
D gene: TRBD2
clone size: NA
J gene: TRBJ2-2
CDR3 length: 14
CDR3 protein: ASSYLAGGAGGELF

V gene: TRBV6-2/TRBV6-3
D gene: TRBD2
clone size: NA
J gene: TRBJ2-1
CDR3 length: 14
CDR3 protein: ASSYSTSGEYNEQF

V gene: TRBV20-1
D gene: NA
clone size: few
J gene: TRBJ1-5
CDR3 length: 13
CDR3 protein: SASLSGGGNQPQH

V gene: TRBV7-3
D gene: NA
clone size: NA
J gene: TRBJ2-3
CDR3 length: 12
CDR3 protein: ASSPSGLTDTQY

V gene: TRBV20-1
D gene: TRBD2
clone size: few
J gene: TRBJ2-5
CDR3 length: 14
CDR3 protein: SASAGLADPWETQY

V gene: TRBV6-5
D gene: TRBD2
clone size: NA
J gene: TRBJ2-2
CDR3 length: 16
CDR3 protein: ASSYHSGGVGNTGELF

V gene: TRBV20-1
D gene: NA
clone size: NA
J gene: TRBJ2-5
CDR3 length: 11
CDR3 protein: SARSWVEETQY

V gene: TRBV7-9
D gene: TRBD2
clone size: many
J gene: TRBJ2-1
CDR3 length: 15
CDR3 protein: ASSGGLAGATYNEQF

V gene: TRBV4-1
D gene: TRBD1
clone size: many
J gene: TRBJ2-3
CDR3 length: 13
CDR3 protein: ASSQETGVGDTQY

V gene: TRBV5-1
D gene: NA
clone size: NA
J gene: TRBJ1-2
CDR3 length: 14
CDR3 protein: ASSLLEGATNYGYT

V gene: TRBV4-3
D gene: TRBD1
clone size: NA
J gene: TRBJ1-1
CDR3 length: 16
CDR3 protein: ASSHVSGTDTLNTEAF

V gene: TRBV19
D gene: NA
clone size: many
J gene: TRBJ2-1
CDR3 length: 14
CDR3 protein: ASSMVGDPNTNEQF

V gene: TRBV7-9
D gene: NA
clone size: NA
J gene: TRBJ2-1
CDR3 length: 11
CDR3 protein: ASSRTGGNDWF

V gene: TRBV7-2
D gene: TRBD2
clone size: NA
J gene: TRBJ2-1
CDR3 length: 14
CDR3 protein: ASRPSLAGGPNEQF

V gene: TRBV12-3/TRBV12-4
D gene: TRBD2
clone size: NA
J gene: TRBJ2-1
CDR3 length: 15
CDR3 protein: ASSLAPGLAEVGEQF

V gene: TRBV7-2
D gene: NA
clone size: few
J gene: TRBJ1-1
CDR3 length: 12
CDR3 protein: ASSPHRQGIEAF

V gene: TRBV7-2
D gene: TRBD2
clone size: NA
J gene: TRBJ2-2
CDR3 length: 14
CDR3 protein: ASSRTGTRNTGELF

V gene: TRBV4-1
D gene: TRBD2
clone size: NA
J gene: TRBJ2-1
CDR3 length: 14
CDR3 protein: ASSQALRGGPSEQF

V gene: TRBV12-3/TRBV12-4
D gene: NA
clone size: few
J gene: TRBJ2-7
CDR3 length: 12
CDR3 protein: ASSLLAGQNEQY

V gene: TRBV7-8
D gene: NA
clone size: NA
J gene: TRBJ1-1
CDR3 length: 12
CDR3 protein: ASSDKQGRTEAF

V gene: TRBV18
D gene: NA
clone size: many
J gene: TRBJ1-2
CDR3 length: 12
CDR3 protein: ASSPPAGVGGYT

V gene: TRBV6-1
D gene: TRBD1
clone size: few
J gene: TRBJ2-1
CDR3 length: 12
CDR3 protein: ASRAGTANNEQF

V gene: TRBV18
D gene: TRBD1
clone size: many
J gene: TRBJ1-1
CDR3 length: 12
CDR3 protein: ASSPLTGGTEAF

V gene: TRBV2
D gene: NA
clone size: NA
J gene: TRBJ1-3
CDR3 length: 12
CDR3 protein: ASATGLSGNTIY

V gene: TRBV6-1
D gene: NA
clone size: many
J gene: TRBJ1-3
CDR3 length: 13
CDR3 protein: ASSPHGVRPDAIY

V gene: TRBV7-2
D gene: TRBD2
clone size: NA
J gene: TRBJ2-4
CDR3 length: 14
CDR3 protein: ASSWGEGRAKNIQY

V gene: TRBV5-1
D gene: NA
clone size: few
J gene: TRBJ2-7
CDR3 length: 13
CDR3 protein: ASRPGRIESYEQY

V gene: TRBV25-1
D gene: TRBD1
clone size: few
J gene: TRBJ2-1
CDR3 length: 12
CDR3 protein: ASIPGQGTNEQF

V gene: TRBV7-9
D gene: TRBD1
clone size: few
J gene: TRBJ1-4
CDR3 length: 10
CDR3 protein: AGDRGNEKLF

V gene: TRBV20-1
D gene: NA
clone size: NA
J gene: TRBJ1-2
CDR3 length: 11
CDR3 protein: SARVTGTAGYT

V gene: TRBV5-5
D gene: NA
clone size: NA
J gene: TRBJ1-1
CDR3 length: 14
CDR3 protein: ASSSRASGLNTEAF

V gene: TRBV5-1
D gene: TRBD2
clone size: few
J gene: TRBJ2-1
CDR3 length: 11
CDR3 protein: ASSSGTSDEQF

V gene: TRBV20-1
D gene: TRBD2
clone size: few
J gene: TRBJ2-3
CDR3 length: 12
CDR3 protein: SANYGLAGDTQY

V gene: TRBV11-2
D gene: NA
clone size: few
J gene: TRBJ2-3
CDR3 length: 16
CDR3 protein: ASSLGISGLGGADTQY

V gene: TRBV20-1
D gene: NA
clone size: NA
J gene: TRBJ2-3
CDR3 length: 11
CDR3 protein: SARLQGTDTQY

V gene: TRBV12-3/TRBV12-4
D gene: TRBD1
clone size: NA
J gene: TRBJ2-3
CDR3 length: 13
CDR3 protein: ATQNRDRRTDTQY

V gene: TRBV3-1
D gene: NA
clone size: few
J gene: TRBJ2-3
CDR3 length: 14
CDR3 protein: ASSHPGEVGTDTQY

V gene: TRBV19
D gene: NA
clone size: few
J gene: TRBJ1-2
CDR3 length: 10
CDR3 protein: ASTPGNYGYT

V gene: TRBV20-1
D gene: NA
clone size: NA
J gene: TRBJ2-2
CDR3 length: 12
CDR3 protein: SAPNRKSAGELF

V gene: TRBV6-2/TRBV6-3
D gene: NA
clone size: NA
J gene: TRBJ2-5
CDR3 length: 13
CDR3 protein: ASIRGSASQETQY

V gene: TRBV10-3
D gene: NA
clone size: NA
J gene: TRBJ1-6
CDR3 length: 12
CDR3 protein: AISDRADSSPLH

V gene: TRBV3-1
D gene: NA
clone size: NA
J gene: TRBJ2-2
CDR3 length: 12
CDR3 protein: ATTGIMDTGELF

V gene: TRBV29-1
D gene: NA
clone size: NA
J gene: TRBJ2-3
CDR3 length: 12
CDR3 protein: SVEWAGRGDTQY